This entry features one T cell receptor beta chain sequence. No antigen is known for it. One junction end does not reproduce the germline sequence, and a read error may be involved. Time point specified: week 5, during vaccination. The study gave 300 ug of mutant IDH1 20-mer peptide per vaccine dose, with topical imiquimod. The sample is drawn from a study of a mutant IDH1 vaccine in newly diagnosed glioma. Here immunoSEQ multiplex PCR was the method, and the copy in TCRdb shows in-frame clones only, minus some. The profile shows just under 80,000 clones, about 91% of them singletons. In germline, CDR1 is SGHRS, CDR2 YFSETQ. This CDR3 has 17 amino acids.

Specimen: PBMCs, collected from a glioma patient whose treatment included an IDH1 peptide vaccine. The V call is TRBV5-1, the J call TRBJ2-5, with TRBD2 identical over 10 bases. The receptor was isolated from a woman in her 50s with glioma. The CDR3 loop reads CASGLSGTSAIQETQYF. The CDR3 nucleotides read TGCGCCAGCGGCTTATCCGGGACTAGCGCAATTCAAGAGACCCAGTACTTC. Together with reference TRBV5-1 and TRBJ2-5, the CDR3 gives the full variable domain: KAGVTQTPRYLIKTRGQQVTLSCSPISGHRSVSWYQQTPGQGLQFLFEYFSETQRNKGNFPGRFSGRQFSNSRSEMNVSTLELGDSALYLCASGLSGTSAIQETQYFGPGTRLLVL.